This TCR beta chain comes out of a study of CD8 T cells in Susac syndrome. Random-hexamer reverse transcription was applied to about 0.45 to 1 ug RNA. MiXCR, run by TCRdb on the immunoSEQ multiplex PCR reads, gives a single entry per CDR3 protein. Of some 97,000 distinct CDR3 sequences listed, 95% are singletons. The ends were cut back, 4 bases at V and 3 bases at J, with 12 bases in the middle. The CDR3 is made up of 13 amino acids. Germline-derived CDR1 and CDR2 are DFQATT and SNEGSKA (reference sequence). Sequenced input: CD8+ T cells from PBMCs. The sequence derives from a human donor with Susac syndrome. This chain joins TRBV20-1 and TRBJ1-1; unclear D gene. The DNA of the CDR3 is TGCAGTGCTACGGAAGCCCTACACACTGAAGCTTTCTTT. Translation: CSATEALHTEAFF.